The rows below give T cell receptor beta chains drawn from one sample of a study of blood T cell repertoires in COVID-19. Clones were sequenced by immunoSEQ multiplex PCR, and TCRdb holds only the in-frame ones, with some missing. The sample lists about 160,000 clones; roughly 85% were seen once. The sequencing input was peripheral blood. Receptors originate from a man aged 35-49 years with acute or convalescent COVID-19. Each CDR3 is given with its conserved first and last residue. D genes are given only for firm matches. Where a row states a size, it is once, few, many or the class of an expanded clone; other rows omit it.

abundance	d_gene	j_gene	v_gene	CDR3nt	CDR3aa
-	TRBD1	TRBJ2-3	TRBV6-1	TGTGCCAGCAGTGAACCGGGCGAAACAGGGGGCCCAGATACGCAGTATTTT	CASSEPGETGGPDTQYF
few	-	TRBJ2-5	TRBV12-2	TGTGCAAGTCGCTTAGGGGGCGGGACAGGGGACGAGACCCAGTACTTC	CASRLGGGTGDETQYF
-	-	TRBJ1-1	TRBV27	TGTGCCAGCAAATTTTTGGGCTCGAACACTGAAGCTTTCTTT	CASKFLGSNTEAFF
few	-	TRBJ1-5	TRBV19	TGTGCCAGTAGTATGGGGAGGGACTCAACTCCAGGGCATTTT	CASSMGRDSTPGHF
-	-	TRBJ2-7	TRBV2	TGTGCCAGCAGTGAATTGCAGGGATTTGTTCAAGAGCAGTACTTC	CASSELQGFVQEQYF
-	-	TRBJ2-6	TRBV7-8	TGTGCCAGCAGCTCCGGACAGACCCCAGCCTCTGGGGCCAACGTCCTGACTTTC	CASSSGQTPASGANVLTF
-	TRBD2	TRBJ2-3	TRBV9	TGTGCCAGCAGCAGGGACCTCCTCCTAGCGGGGGTAGCAGATACGCAGTATTTT	CASSRDLLLAGVADTQYF
-	-	TRBJ2-7	TRBV12-2	TGTGCAAGTCGCTTTGTAGACAGGGTCCTCTGCGAGCAGTACTTC	CASRFVDRVLCEQYF
-	TRBD1	TRBJ1-2	TRBV28	TGTGCCAGCACCGAACAGGGGGCGCGGGGCTACACCTTC	CASTEQGARGYTF
few	TRBD2	TRBJ2-3	TRBV2	TGTGCCAGTCCCACCAGGGGAAAGGGACTAGTGGACACAGATACGCAGTATTTT	CASPTRGKGLVDTDTQYF
-	TRBD1	TRBJ1-5	TRBV19	TGTGCCAGTAGTGGGACAGGGGGCGATAATCAGCCCCAGCATTTT	CASSGTGGDNQPQHF
-	TRBD1	TRBJ2-1	TRBV2	TGTGCCAGCAGTACCCGGGACAGGTTTTACAATGAGCAGTTCTTC	CASSTRDRFYNEQFF
-	-	TRBJ2-2	TRBV9	TGTGCCAGCAGACCCCCGGGGGGCAACACCGGGGAGCTGTTTTTT	CASRPPGGNTGELFF
-	TRBD1	TRBJ1-6	TRBV2	TGTGCCAGCAGCCGAGGGGGCGGTAATTCACCCCTCCACTTT	CASSRGGGNSPLHF
-	-	TRBJ2-5	TRBV7-3	TGTGCCAGCAGCTTCAGTGTCCAAGAGACCCAGTACTTC	CASSFSVQETQYF
-	TRBD2	TRBJ2-1	TRBV18	TGTGCCAGCTTCCCGGGAGGAGATTACAATGAGCAGTTCTTC	CASFPGGDYNEQFF
-	TRBD2	TRBJ2-7	TRBV11-2	TGTGCCAGCAGCCCAGCGGGGGGGGCGGGTTACGAGCAGTACTTC	CASSPAGGAGYEQYF
few	-	TRBJ1-5	TRBV2	TGTGCCAGCAAACTCCTCACGGAGCCCCAGCATTTT	CASKLLTEPQHF
once	-	TRBJ1-5	TRBV5-6	TGTGCCAGCAGCTTGTTGGGGGGATCGGATCAGCCCCAGCATTTT	CASSLLGGSDQPQHF
-	-	TRBJ1-1	TRBV2	TGTGCCAGCCAGGGGATAGGGGTTGTTAACACTGAAGCTTTCTTT	CASQGIGVVNTEAFF
-	-	TRBJ2-1	TRBV21-1	TGTGCCAGCAGCAGTGCGGTGGACAGGCCTTGGGAGCAGTTCTTC	CASSSAVDRPWEQFF
-	-	TRBJ2-7	TRBV5-4	TGTGCCAGCAGCTTGGCCGGAGGGCAGAGATACGAGCAGTACTTC	CASSLAGGQRYEQYF
-	-	TRBJ2-6	TRBV5-1	TGCGCCAGCAGCCTAGGGAGCTCTGGGGCCAACGTCCTGACTTTC	CASSLGSSGANVLTF
once	-	TRBJ2-1	TRBV27	TGTGCCGTCAGGAGGGGGGGCCTCGGTGAGCAGTTCTTC	CAVRRGGLGEQFF
-	TRBD2	TRBJ2-3	TRBV5-1	TGCGCCAGCAGCTTGGAGGGACTAGCTGGTGATACGCAGTATTTT	CASSLEGLAGDTQYF